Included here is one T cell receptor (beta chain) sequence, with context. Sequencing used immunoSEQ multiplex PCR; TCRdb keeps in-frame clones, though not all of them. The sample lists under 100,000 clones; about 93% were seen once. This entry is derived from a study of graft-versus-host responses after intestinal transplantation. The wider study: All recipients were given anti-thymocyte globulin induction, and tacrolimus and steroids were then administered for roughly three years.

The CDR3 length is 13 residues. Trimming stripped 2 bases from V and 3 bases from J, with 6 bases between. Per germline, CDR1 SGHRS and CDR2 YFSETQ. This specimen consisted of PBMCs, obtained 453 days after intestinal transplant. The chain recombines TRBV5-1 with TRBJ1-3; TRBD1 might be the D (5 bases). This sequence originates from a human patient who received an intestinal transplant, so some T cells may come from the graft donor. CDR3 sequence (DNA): TGCGCCAGCAGCTTTAGGGGTGGAAACACCATATATTTT. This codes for CASSFRGGNTIYF.